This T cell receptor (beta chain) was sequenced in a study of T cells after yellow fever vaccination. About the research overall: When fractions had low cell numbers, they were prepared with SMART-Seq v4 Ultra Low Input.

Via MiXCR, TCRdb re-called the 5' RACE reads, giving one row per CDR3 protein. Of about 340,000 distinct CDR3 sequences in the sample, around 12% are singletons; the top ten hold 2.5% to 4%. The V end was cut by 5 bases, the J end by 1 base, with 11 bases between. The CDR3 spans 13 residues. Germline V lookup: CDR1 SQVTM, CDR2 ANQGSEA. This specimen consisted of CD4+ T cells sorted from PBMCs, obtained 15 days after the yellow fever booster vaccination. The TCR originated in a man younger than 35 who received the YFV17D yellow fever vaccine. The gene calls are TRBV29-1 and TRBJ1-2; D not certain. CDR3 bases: TGCAGCGTTACAGAGGTGCTTAACTATGGCTACACCTTC. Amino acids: CSVTEVLNYGYTF.